The present T cell receptor beta chain was sequenced within a study of radiotherapy plus CTLA-4 blockade in lung cancer. This table comes from immunoSEQ multiplex PCR, and its TCRdb copy is limited to in-frame clones, with some not included. The table lists roughly 90,000 clones, about 91% of them singletons. Germline V CDR1 and CDR2: SNHLY, FYNNEI. This CDR3 region has 13 residues. V lost 7 bases and J 6 bases, leaving 15 bases between the germline ends. Sequencing used peripheral blood, obtained from a patient treated with radiotherapy plus ipilimumab. This TCR came from a human donor with non-small cell lung cancer that progressed on radiotherapy plus ipilimumab. This chain connects TRBV2 to TRBJ1-1; perhaps TRBD1 as D (5 bases). In DNA, the CDR3 is TGTGCCAGCAAAGCCGTGGGACTGCCTGAAGCTTTCTTT. Protein sequence: CASKAVGLPEAFF.